A single sample is the source of the 24 T cell receptor beta chains below, sequenced in a study of identical twins (dated by TCRdb to the mid-2010s). Libraries were built with 5' RACE. TCRdb shows the sequencer as Illumina HiSeq 2000. The public reads were reprocessed in TCRdb via fastp at Q25 and MiXCR, keeping in-frame beta chains. Duplicate CDR3 protein sequences are folded into a single record with the most common DNA and genes. This sample comprises 400,000 to 550,000 distinct CDR3 sequences, less than 25% of them detected only once. Around 3% of the sample lies in the top ten. This sample also appeared in a second study, on T cells expressing NK-cell markers.

The sample was CD4+ T cells sorted from blood. Receptors originate from a woman between 18 and 30 years old in good health.

This clonotype was picked up a small number of times. This rearrangement joins TRBV15 to TRBJ2-1, with D perhaps matching TRBD2 (6 bases). Germline CDR1 reads LNHNV; CDR2 reads YYDKDF (reference sequence). This CDR3 contains 13 residues. Trimming stripped 0 bases from V and 7 bases from J, with 7 bases between. The CDR3 nucleotides read TGTGCCACCAGCAGAGATGGGGGGAATGAGCAGTTCTTC. The encoded protein is CATSRDGGNEQFF.

This clonotype was recorded a few times. Here the CDR3 DNA reads TGTGCCAGCAGCCACCACAGTGTGGAGACCCAGTACTTC. Translating gives CASSHHSVETQYF. This chain links TRBV12-3 or TRBV12-4 with TRBJ2-5; D is unclear. The V end was cut by 6 bases, the J end by 5 bases, with 13 bases between. This CDR3 has 13 amino acids.

The V gene is TRBV7-2, the J gene TRBJ2-1; the D gene is possibly TRBD1 (6 bases). CDR3 length: 15 amino acids. Germline V gives CDR1 SGHTA, CDR2 FQGNSA. The V and J ends lost 7 bases and 7 bases respectively, with 20 bases between them. The DNA for the CDR3 is TGTGCCAGCACCCCTACTAGGGGGTGGGGAAATGAGCAGTTCTTC. This encodes CASTPTRGWGNEQFF.

The chain links TRBV10-3 to TRBJ2-3; 8 nucleotides align to TRBD1. The CDR3 runs to 15 residues. Germline V lookup: CDR1 ENHRY, CDR2 SYGVKD. Germline trimming cut 6 bases from V and 10 bases from J; bases unmatched to any gene: 15. CDR3 sequence reads: CAIRGGQDTAISQYF. The DNA for the CDR3 is TGTGCCATCAGGGGGGGACAGGACACCGCAATTTCGCAGTATTTT.

This clonotype was observed a few times. The rearrangement joins TRBV29-1 to TRBJ2-1, with TRBD2 matching 8 bases. The V segment lost 7 bases and the J segment 2 bases; nucleotides outside the gene matches: 4. Germline CDR1 reads SQVTM; CDR2 reads ANQGSEA. This CDR3 has 13 amino acids. CDR3 region: CSASRGAYNEQFF. The CDR3 nucleotides are TGCAGCGCTTCGCGGGGGGCCTACAATGAGCAGTTCTTC.

This clonotype came up a few times. This chain connects TRBV7-9 to TRBJ2-4; D possibly corresponds to TRBD1 (6 bases). Germline values: CDR1 SEHNR, CDR2 FQNEAQ (reference sequence). V dropped 3 bases and J dropped 6 bases, with 12 bases sitting between them. The CDR3 contains 14 residues. The CDR3 reads CASSFRGSGNIQYF. CDR3 DNA sequence: TGTGCCAGCAGCTTTAGGGGGTCCGGAAACATTCAGTACTTC.

The chain has TRBV5-1 and TRBJ2-2, with a tentative D call TRBD1 (5 bases). Trimming removed 3 bases from V and 6 bases from J, with 15 bases in between. Per germline, CDR1 SGHRS and CDR2 YFSETQ. The CDR3 has 15 amino acids. CDR3 loop: CASSSDTTGSGELFF. Here the CDR3 DNA reads TGCGCCAGCAGCTCCGATACCACAGGATCCGGGGAGCTGTTTTTT.

This clonotype appeared a single time. V gene TRBV6-2 or TRBV6-3 combines with J gene TRBJ2-3, with D perhaps matching TRBD1 (6 bases). The CDR3 sequence is 13 residues long. V lost 6 bases, J lost 7 bases, and 14 bases lay in between. CDR1 and CDR2 from the germline V gene are MNHEY and SVGEGT. The DNA of the CDR3 is TGTGCCAGCAGCCACGCCAGGGGTTATACGCAGTATTTT. It is translated as CASSHARGYTQYF.

This clonotype occurred a few times. The chain uses TRBV19 and TRBJ1-2; no definite D call. This CDR3 is 13 amino acids long. V lost 4 bases and J 5 bases, leaving 11 bases between the germline ends. Per the germline V gene, CDR1 is LNHDA and CDR2 is SQIVND (reference sequence). The CDR3 loop reads CASSKPDRYGYTF. CDR3 nucleotide sequence: TGTGCCAGTAGTAAGCCCGATCGTTATGGCTACACCTTC. The full variable domain, completed using reference TRBV19 and TRBJ1-2, is DGGITQSPKYLFRKEGQNVTLSCEQNLNHDAMYWYRQDPGQGLRLIYYSQIVNDFQKGDIAEGYSVSREKKESFPLTVTSAQKNPTAFYLCASSKPDRYGYTFGSGTRLTVV.

This sequence joins TRBV7-2 and TRBJ2-1; D may match TRBD1 or TRBD2 (5 bases each). The germline V gene has CDR1 SGHTA and CDR2 FQGNSA. This CDR3 is 17 amino acids long. The germline V and J ends were trimmed by 4 bases and 8 bases, with 24 bases remaining between them. CDR3 coding DNA: TGTGCCAGCAGCTCTCGCCGCCGGGACCTTCGAGGCTATGAGCAGTTCTTC. It specifies CASSSRRRDLRGYEQFF.

This clonotype was observed a handful of times. The chain has TRBV6-1 and TRBJ1-1; D remains unclear. There are 14 residues in the CDR3. V gave up 2 bases and J gave up 6 bases, with 13 bases separating them. Germline V gene sequence: CDR1 MNHNS, CDR2 SASEGT. DNA of the CDR3: TGTGCCAGCAGTGAAATAGGAGGGAGAGCTGAAGCTTTCTTT. This sequence encodes CASSEIGGRAEAFF.

The chain links TRBV20-1 to TRBJ2-5; D perhaps matches TRBD2 (6 bases). In germline, CDR1 is DFQATT, CDR2 SNEGSKA (reference sequence). The CDR3 is made up of 14 amino acids. V was trimmed by 1 base and J by 5 bases, leaving 14 bases between them. CDR3 protein: CSARVGRTGETQYF. The CDR3 DNA is TGCAGTGCTAGAGTTGGGAGGACTGGGGAGACCCAGTACTTC.

This clonotype has more than one count but fewer than ten. The chain has TRBV4-3 and TRBJ1-1, with D tentatively TRBD1 (6 bases). The CDR3 has 15 residues. CDR1 LGHNA and CDR2 YSLEER come from the germline V gene. Trimming took 0 bases from V and 7 from J, leaving 15 bases between them. The CDR3 loop reads CASSQEQGLGGEAFF. The CDR3 DNA follows: TGCGCCAGCAGCCAAGAACAGGGACTGGGGGGTGAAGCTTTCTTT.

This clonotype has more than one count but fewer than ten. The chain uses TRBV24-1 and TRBJ2-1; D is tentatively TRBD1 or TRBD2 (5 bases each). From germline, CDR1 is KGHDR and CDR2 SFDVKD. This CDR3 contains 14 residues. Deletions cut 7 bases from V and 3 bases from J, with 12 bases between. This CDR3 is CATSPGPHYNEQFF. As DNA, the CDR3 is TGTGCCACCAGCCCGGGACCTCACTACAATGAGCAGTTCTTC.

This clonotype was picked up a small number of times. This sequence joins TRBV4-2 and TRBJ2-5; 10 bases are a match to TRBD2. The CDR3 runs to 17 residues. Germline-derived CDR1 and CDR2 are LGHNA and YNFKEQ. V trimming: 3 bases; J trimming: 7 bases; junction bases outside the gene matches: 14. CDR3 sequence: CASSHSRELAGRRTQYF. In DNA, the CDR3 is TGTGCCAGCAGCCACTCGCGGGAACTAGCGGGGAGGAGGACCCAGTACTTC.

The chain links TRBV27 to TRBJ1-5, with D possibly matching TRBD1 (6 bases). Trimming pared 3 bases from V and 1 base from J, leaving 10 bases between. Per germline, CDR1 MNHEY and CDR2 SMNVEV (reference sequence). CDR3 size: 15 residues. The CDR3 DNA reads TGTGCCAGCAGTTTGTTGGGGGCAAGCAATCAGCCCCAGCATTTT. Translation: CASSLLGASNQPQHF.

This chain links TRBV6-1 with TRBJ1-1; 8 bases agree with TRBD1. The V and J ends lost 6 bases and 5 bases, in that order; junction bases with no gene match: 8. CDR3 size: 14 residues. The germline V gene encodes CDR1 MNHNS and CDR2 SASEGT. CDR3 loop: CASRSGQAWTEAFF. In DNA form, the CDR3 reads TGTGCCAGCAGGTCGGGACAGGCCTGGACTGAAGCTTTCTTT.

This clonotype has only a few counts. This rearrangement joins TRBV12-3 or TRBV12-4 to TRBJ2-1, with 8 bases identical to TRBD1. This CDR3 has 12 amino acids. V was clipped by 6 bases and J by 11 bases; unmatched bases: 6. The CDR3 nucleotides read TGTGCCAGCAGCCCGGGACAGGACAAGCAGTTCTTC. Translation: CASSPGQDKQFF.

This clonotype was picked up a small number of times. This CDR3 reads CASSALVLLSYNEQFF. For the CDR3, the DNA is TGTGCCAGCAGTGCCCTCGTGTTGTTAAGTTACAATGAGCAGTTCTTC. The chain recombines TRBV12-3 or TRBV12-4 with TRBJ2-1; unclear D gene. The V gene lost 5 bases and the J gene lost 4 bases, with 18 bases spanning the gap. The CDR3 contains 16 residues.

There are a few counts of this clonotype. V and J are TRBV6-1 and TRBJ2-3, with unresolved D. The CDR3 is made up of 12 amino acids. Germline V gene sequence: CDR1 MNHNS, CDR2 SASEGT. With 3 bases removed from V and 0 bases from J, the gap between germline ends came to 1 base. For the CDR3, the DNA is TGTGCCAGCAGTGACAGCACAGATACGCAGTATTTT. Protein product: CASSDSTDTQYF.

This clonotype appeared a few times. For the CDR3, the DNA is TGTGCCAGCAGTTTAAGGGGGCAGGGTGAGCAGTTCTTC. Protein sequence: CASSLRGQGEQFF. This chain uses TRBV12-3 or TRBV12-4 with TRBJ2-1; 7 bases are a match to TRBD1. The J segment lost 9 bases and the V segment lost 2 bases, leaving 4 bases of the junction unmatched. The CDR3 length is 13 residues.

The chain couples TRBV10-3 to TRBJ2-6, with 10 bases identical to TRBD1. This CDR3 region has 14 residues. The ends lost 10 bases at V and 9 bases at J; junction bases unmatched: 9. The V gene's germline CDR1 is ENHRY and CDR2 SYGVKD. The CDR3 DNA follows: TGTGCCACCAATCCGGGACAGGGGATCAACGTCCTGACTTTC. Its protein is CATNPGQGINVLTF.

In regard to this clonotype: A read error may produce the germline difference seen at one junction end. The chain combines TRBV9 with TRBJ2-3; 10 bases are shared with TRBD2. This CDR3 comprises 16 residues. CDR1 is SGDLS, CDR2 YYNGEE, per germline. CDR3 sequence: CASSPRNSGRTVTQYF. CDR3 coding DNA: TGTGCCAGCAGCCCGAGAAATAGCGGGAGGACAGTTACGCAGTATTTT. Full variable domain (remainder filled in from reference TRBV9 and TRBJ2-3): DSGVTQTPKHLITATGQRVTLRCSPRSGDLSVYWYQQSLDQGLQFLIQYYNGEERAKGNILERFSAQQFPDLHSELNLSSLELGDSALYFCASSPRNSGRTVTQYFGPGTRLTVL.

This clonotype has a handful of counts. This chain uses TRBV29-1 with TRBJ2-2; D unresolved. The CDR3 loop spans 12 amino acids. Trimming left V 6 bases short and J 6 bases short, with 11 bases between. Germline values: CDR1 SQVTM, CDR2 ANQGSEA. This CDR3 is CSVSSGSGELFF. In nucleotides, the CDR3 is TGCAGCGTATCTAGTGGGTCCGGGGAGCTGTTTTTT.